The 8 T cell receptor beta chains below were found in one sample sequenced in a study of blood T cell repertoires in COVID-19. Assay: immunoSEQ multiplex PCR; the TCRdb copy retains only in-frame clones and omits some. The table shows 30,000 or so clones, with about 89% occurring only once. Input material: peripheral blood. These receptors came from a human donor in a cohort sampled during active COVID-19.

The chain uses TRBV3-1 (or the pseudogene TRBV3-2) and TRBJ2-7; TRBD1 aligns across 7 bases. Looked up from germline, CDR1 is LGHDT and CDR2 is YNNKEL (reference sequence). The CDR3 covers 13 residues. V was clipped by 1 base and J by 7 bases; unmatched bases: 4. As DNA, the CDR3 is TGTGCCAGCAGCCAAGGACAGGGTGGTGAGCAGTACGTC. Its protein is CASSQGQGGEQYV.

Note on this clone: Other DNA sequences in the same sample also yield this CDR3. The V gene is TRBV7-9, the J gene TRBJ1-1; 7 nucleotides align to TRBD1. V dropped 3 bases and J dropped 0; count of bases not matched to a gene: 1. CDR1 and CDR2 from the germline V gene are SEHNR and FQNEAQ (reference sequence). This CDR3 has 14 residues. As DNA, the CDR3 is TGTGCCAGCAGCTTGGACAGGTTGAACACTGAAGCTTTCTTT. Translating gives CASSLDRLNTEAFF.

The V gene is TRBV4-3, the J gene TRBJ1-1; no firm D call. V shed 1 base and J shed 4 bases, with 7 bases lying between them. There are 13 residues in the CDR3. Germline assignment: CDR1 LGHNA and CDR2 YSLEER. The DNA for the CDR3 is TGCGCCAGCAGCCAAGGAGGGAGCACTGAAGCTTTCTTT. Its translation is CASSQGGSTEAFF.

CDR3 protein: CASGDSYEQYV. The CDR3 DNA reads TGTGCCAGCGGGGACAGCTACGAGCAGTACGTC. V usage is TRBV2 and J usage is TRBJ2-7; 7 nucleotides match TRBD1. Trimming at V came to 8 bases and at J to 3 bases, leaving 1 base not matched to a gene. Germline V gene sequence: CDR1 SNHLY, CDR2 FYNNEI. The length of the CDR3 is 11 residues.

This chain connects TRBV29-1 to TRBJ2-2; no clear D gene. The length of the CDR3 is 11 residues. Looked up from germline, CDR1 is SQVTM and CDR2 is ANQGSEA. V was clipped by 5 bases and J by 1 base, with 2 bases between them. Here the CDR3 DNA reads TGCAGCGTTCGGAACACCGGGGAGCTGTTTTTT. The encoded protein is CSVRNTGELFF.

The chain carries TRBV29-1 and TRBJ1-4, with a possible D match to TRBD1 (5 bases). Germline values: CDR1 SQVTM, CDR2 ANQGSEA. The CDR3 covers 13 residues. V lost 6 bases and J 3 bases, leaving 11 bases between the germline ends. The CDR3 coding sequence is TGCAGCGTGGGGGGGAGGGCTAATGAAAAACTGTTTTTT. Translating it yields CSVGGRANEKLFF.

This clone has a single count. The CDR3 reads CASSQTTSGVGELFF. Here the CDR3 DNA reads TGTGCCAGCAGCCAGACCACTAGCGGAGTGGGGGAGCTGTTTTTT. V and J are TRBV3-1 (or the pseudogene TRBV3-2) and TRBJ2-2; 8 bases are a match to TRBD2. The V gene's germline CDR1 is LGHDT and CDR2 YNNKEL (reference sequence). J gave up 8 bases and V 3 bases, and 8 bases lay outside the gene matches. This CDR3 has 15 residues.

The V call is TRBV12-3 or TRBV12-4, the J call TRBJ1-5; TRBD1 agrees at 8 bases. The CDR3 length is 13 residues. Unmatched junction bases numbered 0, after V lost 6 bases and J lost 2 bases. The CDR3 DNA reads TGTGCCAGCAGGGGACAGGGCAATCAGCCCCAGCATTTT. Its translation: CASRGQGNQPQHF.